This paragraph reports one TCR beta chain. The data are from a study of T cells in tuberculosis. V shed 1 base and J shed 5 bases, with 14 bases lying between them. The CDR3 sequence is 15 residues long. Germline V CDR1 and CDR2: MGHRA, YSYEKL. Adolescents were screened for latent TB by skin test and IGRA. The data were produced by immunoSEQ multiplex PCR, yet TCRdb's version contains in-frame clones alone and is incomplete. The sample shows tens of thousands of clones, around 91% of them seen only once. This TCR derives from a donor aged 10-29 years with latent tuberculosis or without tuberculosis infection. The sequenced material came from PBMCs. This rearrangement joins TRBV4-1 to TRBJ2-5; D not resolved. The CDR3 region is CASSQGAHIQETQYF. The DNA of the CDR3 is TGCGCCAGCAGCCAAGGGGCACACATCCAGGAGACCCAGTACTTC.